Below, 25 T cell receptor beta chains from the same sample are listed, as sequenced in a study of blood T cell repertoires in COVID-19. The method was immunoSEQ multiplex PCR; TCRdb's version includes in-frame clones alone and lacks a portion of them. The table has under 300,000 clones, approximately 87% seen once. The source material was peripheral blood. Receptor source: a man aged 60 to 75 with acute or convalescent COVID-19.

V usage is TRBV28 and J usage is TRBJ1-6, with TRBD1 matching 8 bases. The germline V gene has CDR1 MDHEN and CDR2 SYDVKM. Trimming removed 5 bases from V and 8 bases from J; junction bases left unmatched: 5. The CDR3 length is 14 residues. CDR3 bases: TGTGCCAGCAGTACCAGGGACAGGTATTCACCCCTCCACTTT. It translates to CASSTRDRYSPLHF.

J is TRBJ1-4 and V is TRBV4-1; TRBD1 might be the D (5 bases). CDR1 and CDR2 from the germline V gene are MGHRA and YSYEKL. Trimming removed 2 bases at V and 7 bases at J, with 8 bases between. The length of the CDR3 is 13 residues. CDR3 sequence reads: CASSQRRGEKLFF. The CDR3 nucleotides read TGCGCCAGCAGCCAAAGAAGGGGTGAAAAACTGTTTTTT.

This chain uses TRBV27 with TRBJ2-3, with TRBD2 matching over 14 bases. The CDR3 sequence is 18 residues long. Per the germline V gene, CDR1 is MNHEY and CDR2 is SMNVEV (reference sequence). V shed 6 bases and J 3 bases; nucleotides not matched to a gene: 11. The CDR3 loop is CASRGGGTSGSRTDTQYF. The CDR3 DNA is TGTGCCAGCAGGGGGGGTGGGACTAGCGGGAGTAGAACAGATACGCAGTATTTT.

The chain employs TRBV30 and TRBJ2-2; D call uncertain. CDR3 length: 12 amino acids. In germline, CDR1 is GTSNPN, CDR2 SVGIG (reference sequence). The V and J ends lost 4 bases and 3 bases respectively, with 6 bases between them. The CDR3 region has the DNA TGTGCCTGGACCGACTACACCGGGGAGCTGTTTTTT. Translation gives CAWTDYTGELFF.

The chain couples TRBV7-2 to TRBJ2-6; no reliable D call. Trimming removed 5 bases from V and 0 bases from J, with 8 bases in between. This CDR3 region has 15 residues. Germline CDR1 and CDR2: SGHTA and FQGNSA. The CDR3 DNA is TGTGCCAGCAGCCCAGAAATCTCTGGGGCCAACGTCCTGACTTTC. Translated: CASSPEISGANVLTF.

The J gene is TRBJ2-1, the V gene TRBV19; 8 positions agree with TRBD2. J was trimmed by 9 bases and V by 4 bases; bases with no gene match: 11. This CDR3 comprises 15 residues. Germline loops: CDR1 LNHDA, CDR2 SQIVND (reference sequence). CDR3 sequence: CASSTRGSGGGEQFF. In DNA form, the CDR3 reads TGTGCCAGTAGTACAAGGGGCTCGGGAGGGGGTGAGCAGTTCTTC.

V usage is TRBV2 and J usage is TRBJ1-2; D may be TRBD1 (5 bases). V was trimmed by 7 bases and J by 8 bases, leaving 14 bases between them. The CDR3 covers 12 residues. The germline CDR1 and CDR2 sequences are SNHLY and FYNNEI. The CDR3 here is CASTFDSSGYTF. CDR3 in DNA: TGTGCCAGCACCTTCGACAGTAGCGGCTACACCTTC.

The rearrangement uses TRBV3-1 (or the pseudogene TRBV3-2) and TRBJ2-5, with D uncertain. Trimming left V 6 bases short and J 4 bases short, with 15 bases between. Germline V gives CDR1 LGHDT, CDR2 YNNKEL (reference sequence). This CDR3 region has 14 residues. Here the CDR3 DNA reads TGTGCCAGCAGAGACAAGATGGCCGGAGAGACCCAGTACTTC. The encoded protein is CASRDKMAGETQYF.

V and J are TRBV19 and TRBJ2-3; 8 nucleotides line up with TRBD2. The V and J ends lost 6 bases and 1 base, in that order; junction bases with no gene match: 6. CDR1 and CDR2 from the germline V gene are LNHDA and SQIVND (reference sequence). There are 15 residues in the CDR3. The CDR3 here is CASSQETSGTDTQYF. The CDR3 DNA sequence: TGTGCCAGTAGCCAAGAGACTAGCGGCACAGATACGCAGTATTTT.

The V call is TRBV28, the J call TRBJ1-1; weak D call: TRBD1 (6 bases). The CDR3 sequence is 14 residues long. V lost 5 bases and J lost 8, with 18 bases in between. The germline gives CDR1 MDHEN, CDR2 SYDVKM. The CDR3, as DNA: TGTGCCAGCAGTCCCCGTTTGGGGGCCAGCGAAGCTTTCTTT. Translation: CASSPRLGASEAFF.

This clone was detected once. V and J are TRBV30 and TRBJ1-2, with TRBD1 matching 7 bases. The CDR3 totals 11 residues. V trimming: 0 bases; J trimming: 8 bases; junction bases outside the gene matches: 0. Germline V lookup: CDR1 GTSNPN, CDR2 SVGIG (reference sequence). CDR3 DNA sequence: TGTGCCTGGAGTGTAGGGGGCGGCTACACCTTC. Translation: CAWSVGGGYTF.

CDR3 sequence (DNA): TGTGCCAGTAGTGCCCCGGGACAGCCGTTTTATGGCTACACCTTC. The encoded protein is CASSAPGQPFYGYTF. This rearrangement joins TRBV19 to TRBJ1-2; 7 nucleotides agree with TRBD1. Germline V CDR1 and CDR2: LNHDA, SQIVND (reference sequence). The V segment lost 5 bases and the J segment 5 bases; nucleotides outside the gene matches: 11. This CDR3 spans 15 amino acids.

This rearrangement joins TRBV9 to TRBJ2-7; 7 bases fit TRBD1. Germline CDR1 and CDR2: SGDLS and YYNGEE. CDR3 size: 15 residues. V shed 3 bases, J shed 4 bases, and the junction held 10 bases outside the gene matches. CDR3 region: CASSGGWDSQYEQYF. The CDR3, as DNA: TGTGCCAGCAGCGGAGGATGGGACAGCCAGTACGAGCAGTACTTC.

V and J are TRBV3-1 (or the pseudogene TRBV3-2) and TRBJ1-5; D remains ambiguous. This CDR3 spans 14 amino acids. From germline, CDR1 is LGHDT and CDR2 YNNKEL (reference sequence). With 4 bases removed from V and 3 bases from J, the gap between germline ends came to 10 bases. CDR3 nucleotides: TGTGCCAGCAGCCGGAGGGAGACCAATCAGCCCCAGCATTTT. It is translated as CASSRRETNQPQHF.

The genes are TRBV7-2 and TRBJ1-2, with D possibly being TRBD1 (6 bases). The CDR3 contains 14 residues. V was shortened by 3 bases and J by 4 bases, with 12 bases between the two germline ends. Per the germline V gene, CDR1 is SGHTA and CDR2 is FQGNSA. In nucleotides, the CDR3 is TGTGCCAGCAGCTTCAACAGGGATAGCTATGGCTACACCTTC. It encodes CASSFNRDSYGYTF.

The rearrangement uses TRBV5-5 and TRBJ1-1; 12 bases agree with TRBD1. CDR1 and CDR2 from the germline V gene are SGHKS and YYEKEE (reference sequence). V gave up 4 bases and J gave up 1 base; unmatched junction bases: 8. The CDR3 spans 17 residues. As DNA, the CDR3 is TGTGCCAGCAGCCAAGGGACAGGGGGCGCAGGGAACACTGAAGCTTTCTTT. Translation gives CASSQGTGGAGNTEAFF.

This clone has a handful of counts. V gene TRBV11-2 combines with J gene TRBJ1-2; TRBD1 aligns across 8 bases. Germline loops: CDR1 SGHAT, CDR2 FQNNGV. V was clipped by 5 bases and J by 5 bases; unmatched bases: 7. This CDR3 is 14 amino acids long. The CDR3 spells CASSPDRGAYGYTF. The CDR3 bases are TGTGCCAGCAGCCCTGACAGGGGTGCTTATGGCTACACCTTC.

This rearrangement joins TRBV9 to TRBJ2-1; 7 bases are a match to TRBD2. Per germline, CDR1 SGDLS and CDR2 YYNGEE. This CDR3 region has 14 residues. V lost 6 bases to trimming and J lost 3 bases; unmatched junction nucleotides: 6. CDR3 loop: CASTQGGGYNEQFF. CDR3 nucleotide sequence: TGTGCCAGCACTCAAGGCGGGGGCTACAATGAGCAGTTCTTC. Looking up the rest from reference TRBV9 and TRBJ2-1 gives the full variable domain: DSGVTQTPKHLITATGQRVTLRCSPRSGDLSVYWYQQSLDQGLQFLIQYYNGEERAKGNILERFSAQQFPDLHSELNLSSLELGDSALYFCASTQGGGYNEQFFGPGTRLTVL.

The rearrangement links TRBV5-1 to TRBJ1-1; 8 nucleotides agree with TRBD1. The CDR3 length is 15 residues. Trimming at V came to 2 bases and at J to 3 bases, leaving 6 bases not matched to a gene. CDR1 and CDR2 from the germline V gene are SGHRS and YFSETQ. CDR3 nucleotides: TGCGCCAGCAGCTTTGACAGGGGAAGGGACACTGAAGCTTTCTTT. Translating gives CASSFDRGRDTEAFF.

J is TRBJ2-3 and V is TRBV6-5; 7 bases map to TRBD2. This CDR3 contains 14 residues. V trimming: 7 bases; J trimming: 2 bases; junction bases outside the gene matches: 6. In germline, CDR1 is MNHEY, CDR2 SVGAGI. Written as DNA, the CDR3 is TGTGCCAGCACCCCTGGGGGGGACACAGATACGCAGTATTTT. It codes for CASTPGGDTDTQYF.

The rearrangement uses TRBV2 and TRBJ1-2; D remains unclear. This CDR3 is 13 amino acids long. Trimming left V 4 bases short and J 4 bases short, with 10 bases between. Germline loops: CDR1 SNHLY, CDR2 FYNNEI. DNA for the CDR3: TGTGCCAGCAGTGTTGGTCGGGGCTATGGCTACACCTTC. Translated, it gives CASSVGRGYGYTF.

The V call is TRBV14, the J call TRBJ2-5; 13 bases are shared with TRBD2. Germline V CDR1 and CDR2: SGHDN, FVKESK. V gave up 6 bases and J gave up 4 bases; unmatched junction bases: 2. This CDR3 contains 14 residues. The CDR3 DNA is TGTGCCAGCAGTCGGACTAGCGGGAGAGAGACCCAGTACTTC. This sequence encodes CASSRTSGRETQYF.

The V call is TRBV7-3, the J call TRBJ2-2, with 10 bases identical to TRBD2. V was pared by 5 bases and J by 6 bases, with 3 bases of the junction left unmatched. Germline CDR1 reads SGHTA; CDR2 reads FQGTGA. The CDR3 contains 14 residues. DNA for the CDR3: TGTGCCAGCAGCCAAGCGGGAGGGGCCGGGGAGCTGTTTTTT. As protein: CASSQAGGAGELFF.

The chain carries TRBV30 and TRBJ1-2, with D tentatively TRBD1 (6 bases). V dropped 1 base and J dropped 3 bases, with 12 bases sitting between them. The CDR3 runs 14 residues. Per germline, CDR1 GTSNPN and CDR2 SVGIG (reference sequence). The DNA of the CDR3 is TGTGCCTGGAGTGAGTGGGGGCTCGACTATGGCTACACCTTC. Amino acid sequence: CAWSEWGLDYGYTF.

The CDR3, as DNA: TGCGCCAGCAGCTTGGACCCAGGGGATCAGCCCCAGCATTTT. It codes for CASSLDPGDQPQHF. The chain is built from TRBV5-1 and TRBJ1-5; a possible D gene is TRBD1 (6 bases). Germline V lookup: CDR1 SGHRS, CDR2 YFSETQ. The CDR3 extends over 14 amino acids. V lost 0 bases and J lost 5, with 9 bases in between. Full variable domain (missing parts from reference TRBV5-1 and TRBJ1-5): KAGVTQTPRYLIKTRGQQVTLSCSPISGHRSVSWYQQTPGQGLQFLFEYFSETQRNKGNFPGRFSGRQFSNSRSEMNVSTLELGDSALYLCASSLDPGDQPQHFGDGTRLSIL.